This TCR beta chain is from a study of blood T cell repertoires in COVID-19. Clones were sequenced by immunoSEQ multiplex PCR, and TCRdb holds only the in-frame ones, with some missing. The sample yields some 510,000 clones, more than 75% seen once. Cohort 3 recovery required two negative PCRs, clearance, or symptom resolution. The TCR comes from a woman in her thirties or forties who had recovered from COVID-19. Sequencing was done on a sample of PBMCs or T cells enriched from blood (not recorded which).

CDR3 sequence reads: CASSFSGRGPRAGHNEQFF. The CDR3 DNA is TGTGCCAGCAGCTTCAGCGGGAGGGGCCCAAGGGCGGGACACAATGAGCAGTTCTTC. The chain couples TRBV7-2 to TRBJ2-1; 10 bases align to TRBD2. Germline lookup yields CDR1 SGHTA and CDR2 FQGNSA. This CDR3 contains 19 residues. Unmatched junction bases numbered 16, after V lost 3 bases and J lost 5 bases.